The 7 T cell receptor beta chains below come from one sample, sequenced in a study of human T cells and chemical hapten exposure. Each CDR3 protein is one row after TCRdb ran MiXCR on the RACE reads. The repertoire holds more than 80,000 distinct CDR3 sequences, with 11% as singletons. This sample's time point: pre-sensitization, week 0. Treatment denoted: therapeutic diphenylcyclopropenone sensitization with weekly scalp DPC. Specimen: whole blood, collected in connection with sensitization to the hapten diphenylcyclopropenone (DPC). The receptors come from a woman aged 55 to 70 with alopecia areata. Some clones in this sample may be carry-over from other donors' samples.

The CDR3 nucleotides are TGTGCCAGCAGTTACTCGAGCTTCCCGAACACTGAAGCTTTCTTT. This encodes CASSYSSFPNTEAFF. The rearrangement joins TRBV6-5 to TRBJ1-1; D is ambiguous. The germline V gene encodes CDR1 MNHEY and CDR2 SVGAGI. CDR3 length: 15 residues. Trimming removed 0 bases at V and 1 base at J, with 9 bases between.

Notes on this clonotype: The germline gene is not matched at one end of the junction; a read error may be the cause. This chain uses TRBV7-9 with TRBJ2-7; possibly TRBD2 for D (6 bases). Per germline, CDR1 SEHNR and CDR2 FQNEAQ (reference sequence). The CDR3 has 13 amino acids. The CDR3 DNA sequence: TGTACCAGCAGCCTCCGGGACTCCGACGAGCAGTACTTC. This encodes CTSSLRDSDEQYF.

This clonotype was seen many times. This chain uses TRBV7-9 with TRBJ1-6, with 9 bases identical to TRBD1. The CDR3 is 15 residues long. J was trimmed by 6 bases and V by 3 bases; bases with no gene match: 3. Germline CDR1 and CDR2: SEHNR and FQNEAQ (reference sequence). Here the CDR3 reads CASSLRTGVNSPLHF. CDR3 bases: TGTGCCAGCAGCTTGCGGACAGGGGTTAATTCACCCCTCCACTTT.

In the case of this clonotype: This may come from a read error, since a much larger clone is one base off. This chain connects TRBV12-3 or TRBV12-4 to TRBJ1-3, with no clear D. The CDR3 consists of 14 residues. The CDR3 DNA reads as TGTGCCTGCAGTTTTGGCAGCTCTGGAAACACCATATATTTT. Amino acid sequence: CACSFGSSGNTIYF.

This chain links TRBV7-8 with TRBJ1-5; tentatively, D is TRBD1 (5 bases). CDR1 and CDR2 from the germline V gene are SGHVS and FQNEAQ. The length of the CDR3 is 15 residues. Trimming removed 8 bases from V and 0 bases from J, with 14 bases in between. The CDR3 loop is CASRDAPFSNQPQHF. Here the CDR3 DNA reads TGTGCCAGCCGGGACGCCCCATTTAGCAATCAGCCCCAGCATTTT.

This chain joins TRBV11-2 and TRBJ2-1; D call uncertain. Trimming removed 4 bases at V and 0 bases at J, with 13 bases between. The CDR3 contains 16 residues. Germline V CDR1 and CDR2: SGHAT, FQNNGV. The CDR3 bases are TGTGCCAGCAGCTCCCGGACCCCGAGCTCCTACAATGAGCAGTTCTTC. This encodes CASSSRTPSSYNEQFF.

This clonotype was seen more than once but under ten times. The chain combines TRBV20-1 with TRBJ2-1; D perhaps matches TRBD2 (5 bases). Germline lookup yields CDR1 DFQATT and CDR2 SNEGSKA (reference sequence). The CDR3 is 12 amino acids. Trimming shortened V by 5 bases and J by 15 bases, and 20 bases separated the two germline ends. The CDR3 sequence is CSAYTIGRGLFF. In DNA, the CDR3 is TGCAGTGCTTATACGATCGGGCGTGGACTGTTCTTC.